Shown below are 24 T cell receptor beta chains from a single sample sequenced in a study of neurological immune-mediated disorders. TCRdb analysed the 5' RACE reads with MiXCR anew, one entry per CDR3 protein. In the table there are about 24,000 distinct CDR3 sequences, 13% of which are singletons. Sequencing was done on a sample of PBMCs. The source is a middle-aged woman with HTLV-1-associated myelopathy (HAM/TSP).

This clonotype was counted at least ten times. The chain recombines TRBV2 with TRBJ1-1; D may be TRBD1 (5 bases). This CDR3 has 15 amino acids. Trimming left V 6 bases short and J 2 bases short, with 16 bases between. In germline, CDR1 is SNHLY, CDR2 FYNNEI. CDR3: CASSRGGEPNTEAFF. CDR3 coding DNA: TGTGCCAGCAGCCGAGGAGGGGAACCTAACACTGAAGCTTTCTTT.

This clonotype was seen at least ten times. This rearrangement joins TRBV20-1 to TRBJ1-2; TRBD1 might be the D (6 bases). The germline V gene has CDR1 DFQATT and CDR2 SNEGSKA (reference sequence). The CDR3 totals 13 residues. Trimming shortened V by 3 bases and J by 8 bases, and 16 bases separated the two germline ends. The CDR3 DNA is TGCAGTGCTAGGCCGGCAGGGGCGCAGGGCTACACCTTC. Protein: CSARPAGAQGYTF.

This clonotype was found many times. The V gene is TRBV5-1, the J gene TRBJ2-7; D is unclear. V was cut by 1 base and J by 0 bases, with 14 bases left in between. Per germline, CDR1 SGHRS and CDR2 YFSETQ. The CDR3 spans 16 residues. The CDR3 nucleotides are TGCGCCAGCAGCTTGAATCCGACTGGACGCTCCTACGAGCAGTACTTC. Protein product: CASSLNPTGRSYEQYF.

This clonotype came up a few times. The chain has TRBV18 and TRBJ1-1; D gene ambiguous. V gave up 2 bases and J gave up 3 bases, with 10 bases separating them. The CDR3 runs 14 residues. The V gene's germline CDR1 is KGHSH and CDR2 LQKENI. CDR3 nucleotides: TGTGCCAGCTCACCAAATTCGAGAGACACTGAAGCTTTCTTT. It yields the protein CASSPNSRDTEAFF.

This clonotype was detected many times. The CDR3 is CSVEEFQSQETQYF. CDR3 nucleotides: TGCAGCGTTGAAGAATTCCAGAGCCAAGAGACCCAGTACTTC. The chain couples TRBV29-1 to TRBJ2-5; no clear D. CDR3 length equals 14 residues. CDR1 SQVTM and CDR2 ANQGSEA come from the germline V gene. The V gene lost 0 bases and the J gene lost 1 base, with 9 bases spanning the gap.

This clonotype came up many times. The chain uses TRBV3-1 and TRBJ1-2; no clear D. The CDR3 is made up of 11 amino acids. Germline V gene lookup returns CDR1 LGHDT and CDR2 YNNKEL (reference sequence). Trimming cost V 6 bases and J 5 bases, with 7 bases left between them. In DNA, the CDR3 is TGTGCCAGCAGGTCGACTTATGGCTACACCTTC. Translated, it gives CASRSTYGYTF.

This clonotype was counted at least ten times. The genes are TRBV12-5 and TRBJ1-1; TRBD1 aligns across 9 bases. This CDR3 is 14 amino acids long. V lost 4 bases to trimming and J lost 4 bases; unmatched junction nucleotides: 4. Germline CDR1 is LGHNT and CDR2 is FRNRAP. CDR3 loop: CASGSTGGITEAFF. The CDR3, as DNA: TGTGCTAGTGGTTCGACAGGGGGAATCACTGAAGCTTTCTTT.

This clonotype came up many times. The chain is built from TRBV10-1 and TRBJ2-3, with 10 bases lining up with TRBD2. Unmatched junction bases numbered 8, after V lost 3 bases and J lost 5 bases. CDR1 and CDR2 from the germline V gene are WNHNN and SYGVQD (reference sequence). The CDR3 spans 16 residues. This CDR3 is CASSERSSGGEDTQYF. CDR3 in DNA: TGCGCCAGCAGTGAACGTTCTAGCGGGGGTGAAGATACGCAGTATTTT.

This clonotype was recorded many times. The V gene is TRBV5-1, the J gene TRBJ2-5, with a possible D match to TRBD1 (5 bases). Germline loops: CDR1 SGHRS, CDR2 YFSETQ. V lost 0 bases and J 5 bases, leaving 5 bases between the germline ends. This CDR3 spans 12 amino acids. The CDR3 nucleotides are TGCGCCAGCAGCTTGGAGGGGGAGACCCAGTACTTC. Translation: CASSLEGETQYF.

This clonotype was counted a few times. The DNA is left out, because the CDR3 cannot be placed on it with certainty; the CDR3 is given as TCRdb lists it. This chain links TRBV9 with TRBJ2-5; whether TRBD2, the table's D call, matches the DNA was not checked. The CDR3 numbers 21 amino acids, ends counted. Per the germline V gene, CDR1 is SGDLS and CDR2 is YYNGEE. CDR3 loop: CASSFYICSARWQGYQETQYF.

Ten or more counts support this clonotype. The CDR3 is CASSLDRAGIGYV. The CDR3 coding sequence is TGTGCCAGCAGCTTAGATCGGGCGGGGATTGGGTACGTC. The chain uses TRBV11-2 and TRBJ2-7; a weak D match, TRBD2 (6 bases). The CDR3 runs 13 residues. V lost 0 bases, J lost 12 bases, and 15 bases lay in between. CDR1 SGHAT and CDR2 FQNNGV come from the germline V gene.

This clonotype occurred many times. J is TRBJ2-3 and V is TRBV3-1, with D uncertain. Germline V gives CDR1 LGHDT, CDR2 YNNKEL (reference sequence). This CDR3 comprises 13 residues. The V gene lost 4 bases and the J gene lost 1 base, with 6 bases spanning the gap. The DNA of the CDR3 is TGTGCCAGCAGCCGCGAACGCACAGATACGCAGTATTTT. Protein product: CASSRERTDTQYF.

This clonotype was counted at least ten times. The V call is TRBV5-1, the J call TRBJ2-7, with 7 nucleotides matching TRBD2. The V gene end was trimmed by 4 bases and the J gene end by 3 bases; junction bases not matched to a gene: 7. The germline V gene encodes CDR1 SGHRS and CDR2 YFSETQ. CDR3 size: 14 residues. The CDR3 coding sequence is TGCGCCAGCAGCCCTAAACGGACTAGCTACGAGCAGTACTTC. Encoded protein: CASSPKRTSYEQYF.

In this sample, this clonotype turned up many times. The chain links TRBV5-8 to TRBJ2-1, with 8 bases lining up with TRBD1. Germline loops: CDR1 SGHTS, CDR2 YDEGEE. V shed 2 bases and J 1 base; nucleotides not matched to a gene: 5. This CDR3 has 16 residues. In nucleotides, the CDR3 is TGTGCCAGCAGCTTCCACAGGGGGTCTTCCTACAATGAGCAGTTCTTC. Translated, it gives CASSFHRGSSYNEQFF.

The gene calls are TRBV20-1 and TRBJ2-6; a possible D gene is TRBD1 (6 bases). The length of the CDR3 is 17 residues. Trimming removed 3 bases at V and 0 bases at J, with 15 bases between. Germline V gene lookup returns CDR1 DFQATT and CDR2 SNEGSKA (reference sequence). As DNA, the CDR3 is TGCAGTGCTAGCTTTTCCGACAGGAACTCTGGGGCCAACGTCCTGACTTTC. This codes for CSASFSDRNSGANVLTF.

This clonotype was observed many times. V is TRBV27 and J is TRBJ1-2, with D perhaps matching TRBD1 (6 bases). Trimming took off 5 bases at V and 3 bases at J, with 13 bases between the two ends. The length of the CDR3 is 14 residues. Germline CDR1 MNHEY, CDR2 SMNVEV (reference sequence). CDR3 coding DNA: TGTGCCAGCAGTCCCAGGGACACTTACTATGGCTACACCTTC. Translating it yields CASSPRDTYYGYTF.

This clonotype was observed at least ten times. This chain connects TRBV14 to TRBJ2-3; no firm D call. The germline CDR1 and CDR2 sequences are SGHDN and FVKESK. There are 14 residues in the CDR3. Trimming removed 2 bases at V and 6 bases at J, with 12 bases between. The CDR3 loop is CASSQLSLGDTQYF. Written as DNA, the CDR3 is TGTGCCAGCAGCCAATTAAGCCTGGGGGATACGCAGTATTTT.

The sample holds many counts of this clonotype. V and J are TRBV5-1 and TRBJ1-1; no definite D call. Germline lookup yields CDR1 SGHRS and CDR2 YFSETQ. The V end lost 8 bases, the J end lost 1 base, and 12 bases lay between the germline ends. The CDR3 contains 13 residues. Here the CDR3 reads CASSAQGNTEAFF. The CDR3 DNA reads TGCGCCAGTAGCGCGCAAGGGAACACTGAAGCTTTCTTT.

This clonotype was counted many times. The V and J genes are TRBV29-1 and TRBJ2-1, with 7 bases lining up with TRBD1. The germline V gene encodes CDR1 SQVTM and CDR2 ANQGSEA. V was pared by 7 bases and J by 2 bases, with 5 bases of the junction left unmatched. The CDR3 loop spans 13 amino acids. The CDR3 region has the DNA TGCAGCGCTACGGACAGGACCTACAATGAGCAGTTCTTC. This translates into CSATDRTYNEQFF.

The chain combines TRBV7-2 with TRBJ2-1; 7 positions agree with TRBD1. This CDR3 has 13 amino acids. The V gene's germline CDR1 is SGHTA and CDR2 FQGNSA. The trim removed 6 bases at V and 7 bases at J, leaving 6 bases unmatched. The DNA for the CDR3 is TGTGCCAGCAGGCCGGACAGGCTGAATGAGCAGTTCTTC. Translated: CASRPDRLNEQFF.

The sample holds many counts of this clonotype. This chain uses TRBV7-2 with TRBJ2-3; 14 bases are a match to TRBD2. Germline-derived CDR1 and CDR2 are SGHTA and FQGNSA. V shed 5 bases, J shed 0 bases, and the junction held 7 bases outside the gene matches. The CDR3 runs to 18 residues. In DNA, the CDR3 is TGTGCCAGCAGCCCCAGACTAGCGGGAGGGGCTAGCACAGATACGCAGTATTTT. Residues: CASSPRLAGGASTDTQYF. Full variable domain (outside the CDR3, taken from reference TRBV7-2 and TRBJ2-3): GAGVSQSPSNKVTEKGKDVELRCDPISGHTALYWYRQSLGQGLEFLIYFQGNSAPDKSGLPSDRFSAERTGGSVSTLTIQRTQQEDSAVYLCASSPRLAGGASTDTQYFGPGTRLTVL.

This clonotype was counted ten times or more. A read error may produce the germline difference seen at one junction end. The gene calls are TRBV7-9 and TRBJ1-4; 8 nucleotides agree with TRBD1. The germline CDR1 and CDR2 sequences are SEHNR and FQNEAQ (reference sequence). The length of the CDR3 is 16 residues. The DNA of the CDR3 is TGTGCCAGCAGCTTAGTGGGGACAGGCCCTAATGAAAAGCTGTTTTTT. Translation: CASSLVGTGPNEKLFF.

Ten or more counts support this clonotype. The J gene is TRBJ2-1, the V gene TRBV5-1; TRBD2 agrees at 13 bases. This CDR3 has 14 residues. V dropped 5 bases and J dropped 5; count of bases not matched to a gene: 1. The germline V gene encodes CDR1 SGHRS and CDR2 YFSETQ. CDR3 nucleotides: TGCGCCAGCAGACTAGCGGGGGGGAACAATGAGCAGTTCTTC. It yields the protein CASRLAGGNNEQFF.

As concerns this clonotype: The junction differs from germline at one of its ends, possibly a read error. The CDR3 sequence: CASSVVAEANEQSF. The CDR3 DNA is TGTGCCAGCAGCGTTGTGGCGGAAGCCAACGAGCAGTCCTTC. The genes are TRBV9 and TRBJ2-7; D remains ambiguous. This CDR3 is built from 14 residues. CDR1 is SGDLS, CDR2 YYNGEE, per germline.